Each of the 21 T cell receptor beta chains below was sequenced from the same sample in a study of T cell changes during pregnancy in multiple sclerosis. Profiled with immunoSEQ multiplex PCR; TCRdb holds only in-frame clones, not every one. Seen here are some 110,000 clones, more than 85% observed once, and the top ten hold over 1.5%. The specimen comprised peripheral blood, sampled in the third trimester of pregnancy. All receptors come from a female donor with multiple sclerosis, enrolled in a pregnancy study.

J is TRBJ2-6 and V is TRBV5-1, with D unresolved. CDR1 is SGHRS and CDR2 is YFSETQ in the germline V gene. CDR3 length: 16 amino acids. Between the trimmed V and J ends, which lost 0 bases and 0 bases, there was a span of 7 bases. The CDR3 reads CASSLGTVSGANVLTF. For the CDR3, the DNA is TGCGCCAGCAGCTTGGGAACGGTCTCTGGGGCCAACGTCCTGACTTTC.

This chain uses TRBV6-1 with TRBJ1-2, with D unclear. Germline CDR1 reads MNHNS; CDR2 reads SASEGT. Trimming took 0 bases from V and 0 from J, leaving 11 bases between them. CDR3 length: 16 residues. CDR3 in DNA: TGTGCCAGCAGTGAAGCGTTGGTCGGAGCTAACTATGGCTACACCTTC. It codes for CASSEALVGANYGYTF.

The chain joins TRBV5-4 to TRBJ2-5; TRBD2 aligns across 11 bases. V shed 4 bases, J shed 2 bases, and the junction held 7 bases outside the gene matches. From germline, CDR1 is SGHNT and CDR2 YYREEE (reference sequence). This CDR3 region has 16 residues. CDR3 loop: CASSSGLAGPQETQYF. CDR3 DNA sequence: TGTGCCAGCAGCAGCGGACTAGCGGGCCCGCAAGAGACCCAGTACTTC.

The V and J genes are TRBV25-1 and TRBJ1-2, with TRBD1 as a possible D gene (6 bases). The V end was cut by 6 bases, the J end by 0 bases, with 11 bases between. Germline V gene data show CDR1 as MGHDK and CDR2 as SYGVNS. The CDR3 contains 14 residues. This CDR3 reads CASSYRETNYGYTF. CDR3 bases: TGTGCCAGCAGCTACAGGGAGACTAACTATGGCTACACCTTC.

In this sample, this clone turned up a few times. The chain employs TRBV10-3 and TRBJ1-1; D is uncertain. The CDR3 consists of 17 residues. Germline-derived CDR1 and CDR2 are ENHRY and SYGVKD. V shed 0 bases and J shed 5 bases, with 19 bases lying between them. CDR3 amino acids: CAISESEAGAIGTEAFF. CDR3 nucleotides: TGTGCCATCAGTGAGTCTGAGGCGGGCGCTATCGGGACTGAAGCTTTCTTT.

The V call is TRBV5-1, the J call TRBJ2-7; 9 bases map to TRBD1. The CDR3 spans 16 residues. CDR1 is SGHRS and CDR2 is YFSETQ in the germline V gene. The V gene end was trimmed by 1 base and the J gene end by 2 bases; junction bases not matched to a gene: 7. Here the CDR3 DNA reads TGCGCCAGCAGCTTGCGGGACAGGGTTACCACCTACGAGCAGTACTTC. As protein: CASSLRDRVTTYEQYF.

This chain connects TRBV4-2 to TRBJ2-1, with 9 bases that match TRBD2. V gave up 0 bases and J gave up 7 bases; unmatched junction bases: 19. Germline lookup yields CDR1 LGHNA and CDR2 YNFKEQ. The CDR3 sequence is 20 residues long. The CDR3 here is CASSQDNQAGGRTLWNEQFF. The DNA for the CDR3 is TGTGCCAGCAGCCAAGATAATCAAGCGGGGGGTAGGACGTTATGGAATGAGCAGTTCTTC.

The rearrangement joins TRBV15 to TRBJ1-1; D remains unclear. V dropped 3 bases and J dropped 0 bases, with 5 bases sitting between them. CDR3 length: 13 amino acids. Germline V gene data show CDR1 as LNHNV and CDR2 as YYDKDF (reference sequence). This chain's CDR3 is CATSSDMNTEAFF. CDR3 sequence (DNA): TGTGCCACCAGCAGCGACATGAACACTGAAGCTTTCTTT.

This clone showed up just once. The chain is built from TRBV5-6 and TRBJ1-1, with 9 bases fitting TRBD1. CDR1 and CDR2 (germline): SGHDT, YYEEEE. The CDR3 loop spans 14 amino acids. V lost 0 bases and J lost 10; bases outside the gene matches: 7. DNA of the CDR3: TGTGCCAGCAGCTTGGGACAGGGGGTTTCGGGAGCTTTCTTT. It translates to CASSLGQGVSGAFF.

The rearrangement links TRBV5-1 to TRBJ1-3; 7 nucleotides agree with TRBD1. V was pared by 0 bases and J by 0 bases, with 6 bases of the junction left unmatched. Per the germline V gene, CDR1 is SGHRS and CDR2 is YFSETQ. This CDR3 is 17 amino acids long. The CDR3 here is CASSLAGDSYSGNTIYF. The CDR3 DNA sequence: TGCGCCAGCAGCTTGGCGGGGGACAGCTACTCTGGAAACACCATATATTTT.

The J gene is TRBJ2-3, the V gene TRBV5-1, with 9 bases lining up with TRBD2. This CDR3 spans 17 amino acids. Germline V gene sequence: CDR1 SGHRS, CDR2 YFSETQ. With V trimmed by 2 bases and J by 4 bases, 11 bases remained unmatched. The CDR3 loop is CASSFHLGLADSDTQYF. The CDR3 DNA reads TGCGCCAGCAGCTTCCATCTGGGACTAGCAGATTCAGATACGCAGTATTTT.

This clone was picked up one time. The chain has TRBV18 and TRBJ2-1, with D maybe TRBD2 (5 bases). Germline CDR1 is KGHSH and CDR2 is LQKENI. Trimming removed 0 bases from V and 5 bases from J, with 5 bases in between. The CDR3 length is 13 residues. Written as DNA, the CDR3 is TGTGCCAGCTCACCACCCGGGAACAATGAGCAGTTCTTC. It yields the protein CASSPPGNNEQFF.

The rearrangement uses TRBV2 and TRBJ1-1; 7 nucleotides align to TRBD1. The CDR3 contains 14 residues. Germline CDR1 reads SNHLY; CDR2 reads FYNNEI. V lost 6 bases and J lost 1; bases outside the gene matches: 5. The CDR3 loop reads CASSRGTANTEAFF. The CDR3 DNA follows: TGTGCCAGCAGCCGCGGGACAGCGAACACTGAAGCTTTCTTT.

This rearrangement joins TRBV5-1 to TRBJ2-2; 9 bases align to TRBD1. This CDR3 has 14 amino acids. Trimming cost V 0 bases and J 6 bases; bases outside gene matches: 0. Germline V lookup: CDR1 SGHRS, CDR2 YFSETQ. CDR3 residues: CASSLGQGAGELFF. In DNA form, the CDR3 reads TGCGCCAGCAGCTTGGGACAGGGGGCCGGGGAGCTGTTTTTT.

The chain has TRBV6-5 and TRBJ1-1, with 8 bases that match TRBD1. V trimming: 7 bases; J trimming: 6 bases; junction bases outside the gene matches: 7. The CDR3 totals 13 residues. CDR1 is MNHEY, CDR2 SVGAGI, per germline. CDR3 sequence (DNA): TGTGCCAGCACTCAGGGGGCAGCGGCTGAAGCTTTCTTT. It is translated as CASTQGAAAEAFF.

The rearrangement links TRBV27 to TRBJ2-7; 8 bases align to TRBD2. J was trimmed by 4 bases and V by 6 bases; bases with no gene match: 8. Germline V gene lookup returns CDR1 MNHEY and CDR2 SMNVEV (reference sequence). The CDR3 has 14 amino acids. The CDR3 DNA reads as TGTGCCAGCAGAGTCGGGAGGGGAGCTTACGAGCAGTACTTC. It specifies CASRVGRGAYEQYF.

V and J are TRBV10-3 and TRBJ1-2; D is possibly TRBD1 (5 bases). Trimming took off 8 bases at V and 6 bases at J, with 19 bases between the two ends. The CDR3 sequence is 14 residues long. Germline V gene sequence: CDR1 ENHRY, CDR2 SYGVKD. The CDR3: CAIERTLEGDGYTF. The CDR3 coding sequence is TGTGCCATCGAGAGGACATTGGAAGGGGATGGCTACACCTTC.

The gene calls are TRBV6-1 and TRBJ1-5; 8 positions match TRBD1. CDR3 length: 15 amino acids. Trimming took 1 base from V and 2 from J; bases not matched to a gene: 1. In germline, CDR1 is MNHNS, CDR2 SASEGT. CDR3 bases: TGTGCCAGCAGTGAAGGCAGGGGGCGCAATCAGCCCCAGCATTTT. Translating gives CASSEGRGRNQPQHF.

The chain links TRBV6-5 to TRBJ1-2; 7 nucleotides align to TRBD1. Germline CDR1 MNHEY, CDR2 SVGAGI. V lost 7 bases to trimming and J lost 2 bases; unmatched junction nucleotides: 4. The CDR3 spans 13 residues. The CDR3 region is CASTPGQNYGYTF. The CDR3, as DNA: TGTGCCAGCACCCCGGGACAGAACTATGGCTACACCTTC.

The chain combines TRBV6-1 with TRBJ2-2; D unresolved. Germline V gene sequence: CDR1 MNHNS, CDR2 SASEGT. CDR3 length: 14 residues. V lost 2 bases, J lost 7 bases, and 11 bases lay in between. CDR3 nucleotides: TGTGCCAGCAGTGAAATCGCACCGGTCGGGGAGCTGTTTTTT. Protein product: CASSEIAPVGELFF.

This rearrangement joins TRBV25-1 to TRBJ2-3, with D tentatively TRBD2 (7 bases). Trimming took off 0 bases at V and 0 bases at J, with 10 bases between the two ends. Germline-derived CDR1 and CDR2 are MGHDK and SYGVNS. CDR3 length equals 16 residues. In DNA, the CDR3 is TGTGCCAGCAGTGAATATCGCGGGGGCAGCACAGATACGCAGTATTTT. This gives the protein CASSEYRGGSTDTQYF.